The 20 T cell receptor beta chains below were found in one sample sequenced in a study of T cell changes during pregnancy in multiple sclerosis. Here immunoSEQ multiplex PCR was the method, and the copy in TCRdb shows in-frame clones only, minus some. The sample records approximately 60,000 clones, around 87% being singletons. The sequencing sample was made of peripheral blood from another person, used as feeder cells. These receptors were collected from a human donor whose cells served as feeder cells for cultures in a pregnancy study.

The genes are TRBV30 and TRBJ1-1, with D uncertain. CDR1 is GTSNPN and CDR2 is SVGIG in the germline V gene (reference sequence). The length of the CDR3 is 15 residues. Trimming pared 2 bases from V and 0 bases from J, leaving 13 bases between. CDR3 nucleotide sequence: TGTGCCTGGAGTATAGACCCGTTCATGAACACTGAAGCTTTCTTT. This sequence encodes CAWSIDPFMNTEAFF.

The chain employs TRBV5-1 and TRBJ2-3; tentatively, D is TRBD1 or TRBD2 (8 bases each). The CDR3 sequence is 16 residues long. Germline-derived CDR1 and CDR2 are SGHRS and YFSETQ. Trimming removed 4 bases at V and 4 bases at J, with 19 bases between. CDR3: CASSAQGAGGPDTQYF. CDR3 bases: TGCGCCAGCAGCGCCCAGGGGGCGGGGGGACCAGATACGCAGTATTTT.

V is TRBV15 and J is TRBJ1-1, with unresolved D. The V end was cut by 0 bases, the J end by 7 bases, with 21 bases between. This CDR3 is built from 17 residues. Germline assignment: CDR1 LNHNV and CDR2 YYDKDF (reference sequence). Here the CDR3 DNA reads TGTGCCACCAGCAGAGATGAATTGGGAGCGGGTTCCTATGAAGCTTTCTTT. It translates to CATSRDELGAGSYEAFF.

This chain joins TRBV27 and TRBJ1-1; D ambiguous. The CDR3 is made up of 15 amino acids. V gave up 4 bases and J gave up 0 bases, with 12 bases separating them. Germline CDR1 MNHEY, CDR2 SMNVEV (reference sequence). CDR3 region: CASSSQKTLNTEAFF. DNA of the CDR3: TGTGCCAGCAGTTCCCAGAAAACCTTGAACACTGAAGCTTTCTTT.

CDR3 loop: CATTGGYEQYF. As DNA, the CDR3 is TGTGCCACGACAGGGGGCTACGAGCAGTACTTC. The V gene is TRBV6-1, the J gene TRBJ2-7; 9 bases are shared with TRBD1. V lost 10 bases to trimming and J lost 3 bases; unmatched junction nucleotides: 1. The CDR3 is 11 amino acids. Per the germline V gene, CDR1 is MNHNS and CDR2 is SASEGT.

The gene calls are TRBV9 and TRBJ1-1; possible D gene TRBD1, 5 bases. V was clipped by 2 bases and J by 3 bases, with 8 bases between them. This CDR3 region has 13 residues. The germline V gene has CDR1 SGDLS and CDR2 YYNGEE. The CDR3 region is CASSVGRDTEAFF. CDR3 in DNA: TGTGCCAGCAGCGTCGGCAGGGACACTGAAGCTTTCTTT.

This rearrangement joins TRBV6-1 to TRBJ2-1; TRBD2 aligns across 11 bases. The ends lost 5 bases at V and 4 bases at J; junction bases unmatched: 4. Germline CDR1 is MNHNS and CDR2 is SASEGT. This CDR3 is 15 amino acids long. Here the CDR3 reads CASSQTSGEYNEQFF. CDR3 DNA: TGTGCCAGCAGTCAGACTAGCGGGGAGTACAATGAGCAGTTCTTC.

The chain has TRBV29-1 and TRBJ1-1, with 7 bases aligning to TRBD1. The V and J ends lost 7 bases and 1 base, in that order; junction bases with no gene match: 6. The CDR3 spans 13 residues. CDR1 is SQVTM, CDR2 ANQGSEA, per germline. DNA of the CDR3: TGCAGCGCCTTGCAGGGGGGGAACACTGAAGCTTTCTTT. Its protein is CSALQGGNTEAFF.

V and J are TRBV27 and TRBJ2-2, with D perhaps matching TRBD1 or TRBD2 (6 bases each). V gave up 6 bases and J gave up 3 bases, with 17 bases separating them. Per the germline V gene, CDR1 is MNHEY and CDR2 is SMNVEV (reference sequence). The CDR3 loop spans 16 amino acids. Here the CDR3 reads CASRKGGNTYTGELFF. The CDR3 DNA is TGTGCCAGCAGGAAGGGGGGAAATACGTACACCGGGGAGCTGTTTTTT.

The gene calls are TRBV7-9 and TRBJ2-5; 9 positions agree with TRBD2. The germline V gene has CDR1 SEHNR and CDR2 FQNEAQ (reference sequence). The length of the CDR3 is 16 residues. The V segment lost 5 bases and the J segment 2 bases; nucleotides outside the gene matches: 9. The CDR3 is CASSPPTSGKQETQYF. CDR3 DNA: TGTGCCAGCAGCCCTCCGACTAGCGGAAAACAAGAGACCCAGTACTTC.

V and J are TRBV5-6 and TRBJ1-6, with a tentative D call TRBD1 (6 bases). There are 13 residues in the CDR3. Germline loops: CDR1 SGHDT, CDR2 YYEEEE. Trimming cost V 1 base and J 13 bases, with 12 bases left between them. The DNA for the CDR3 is TGTGCCAGCAGCTTGCCAGGGGAAGATCCCCTCCACTTT. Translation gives CASSLPGEDPLHF. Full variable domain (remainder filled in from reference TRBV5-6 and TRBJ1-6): DAGVTQSPTHLIKTRGQQVTLRCSPKSGHDTVSWYQQALGQGPQFIFQYYEEEERQRGNFPDRFSGHQFPNYSSELNVNALLLGDSALYLCASSLPGEDPLHFGNGTRLTVT.

In DNA, the CDR3 is TGCGCCAGCGGGCTTGGACAGGAGGACACTGAAGCTTTCTTT. As protein: CASGLGQEDTEAFF. The rearrangement links TRBV5-1 to TRBJ1-1, with TRBD1 matching over 7 bases. The CDR3 runs to 14 residues. CDR1 and CDR2 (germline): SGHRS, YFSETQ. V dropped 7 bases and J dropped 3; count of bases not matched to a gene: 9. Drawing the rest from reference TRBV5-1 and TRBJ1-1, the complete variable domain is KAGVTQTPRYLIKTRGQQVTLSCSPISGHRSVSWYQQTPGQGLQFLFEYFSETQRNKGNFPGRFSGRQFSNSRSEMNVSTLELGDSALYLCASGLGQEDTEAFFGQGTRLTVV.

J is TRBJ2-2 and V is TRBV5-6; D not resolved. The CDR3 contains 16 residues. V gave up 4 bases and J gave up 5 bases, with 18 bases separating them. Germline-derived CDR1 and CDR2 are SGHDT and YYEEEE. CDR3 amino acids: CASSLGGWRQTGELFF. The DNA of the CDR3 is TGTGCCAGCAGCCTGGGTGGATGGCGGCAGACCGGGGAGCTGTTTTTT.

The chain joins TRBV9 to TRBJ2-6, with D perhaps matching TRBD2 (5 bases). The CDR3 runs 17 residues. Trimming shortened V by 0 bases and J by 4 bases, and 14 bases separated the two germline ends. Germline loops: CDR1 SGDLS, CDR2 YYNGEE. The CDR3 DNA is TGTGCCAGCAGCGTAGCCGGGGATTTTCTGGGGGCCAACGTCCTGACTTTC. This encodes CASSVAGDFLGANVLTF. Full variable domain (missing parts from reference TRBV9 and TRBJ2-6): DSGVTQTPKHLITATGQRVTLRCSPRSGDLSVYWYQQSLDQGLQFLIQYYNGEERAKGNILERFSAQQFPDLHSELNLSSLELGDSALYFCASSVAGDFLGANVLTFGAGSRLTVL.

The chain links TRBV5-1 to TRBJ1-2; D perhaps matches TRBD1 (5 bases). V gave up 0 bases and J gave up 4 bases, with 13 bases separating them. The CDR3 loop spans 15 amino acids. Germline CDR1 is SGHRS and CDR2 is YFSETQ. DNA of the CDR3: TGCGCCAGCAGCTTGGTTCAGGGTGGCATCTATGGCTACACCTTC. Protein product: CASSLVQGGIYGYTF.

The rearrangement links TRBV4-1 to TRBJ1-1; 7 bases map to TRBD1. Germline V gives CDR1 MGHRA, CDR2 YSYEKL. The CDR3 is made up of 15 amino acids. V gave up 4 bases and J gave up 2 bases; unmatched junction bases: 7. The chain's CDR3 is CASSLVRTGNTEAFF. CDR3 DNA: TGCGCCAGCAGCCTCGTAAGGACAGGAAACACTGAAGCTTTCTTT.

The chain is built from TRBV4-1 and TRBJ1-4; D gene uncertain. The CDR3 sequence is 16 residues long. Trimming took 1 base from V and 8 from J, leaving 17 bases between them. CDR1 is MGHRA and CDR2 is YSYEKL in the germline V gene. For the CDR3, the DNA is TGCGCCAGCAGCCAAGCCCGACCGCCGCTTGGAGAAAAACTGTTTTTT. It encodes CASSQARPPLGEKLFF.

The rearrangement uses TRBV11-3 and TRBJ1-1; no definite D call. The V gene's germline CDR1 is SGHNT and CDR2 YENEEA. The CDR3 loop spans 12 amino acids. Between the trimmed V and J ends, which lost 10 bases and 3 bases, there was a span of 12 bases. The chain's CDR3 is CATAGGDTEAFF. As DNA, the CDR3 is TGTGCCACCGCAGGCGGCGACACTGAAGCTTTCTTT.

The CDR3 sequence is CASSLGDSTYEQYF. CDR3 DNA: TGTGCCAGCAGCCTAGGGGACAGCACCTACGAGCAGTACTTC. This sequence joins TRBV11-2 and TRBJ2-7; 7 nucleotides match TRBD1. Looked up from germline, CDR1 is SGHAT and CDR2 is FQNNGV. The CDR3 runs to 14 residues. Trimming took 5 bases from V and 2 from J; bases not matched to a gene: 6. Based on the CDR3 plus reference TRBV11-2 and TRBJ2-7, the full variable domain is EAGVAQSPRYKIIEKRQSVAFWCNPISGHATLYWYQQILGQGPKLLIQFQNNGVVDDSQLPKDRFSAERLKGVDSTLKIQPAKLEDSAVYLCASSLGDSTYEQYFGPGTRLTVT.

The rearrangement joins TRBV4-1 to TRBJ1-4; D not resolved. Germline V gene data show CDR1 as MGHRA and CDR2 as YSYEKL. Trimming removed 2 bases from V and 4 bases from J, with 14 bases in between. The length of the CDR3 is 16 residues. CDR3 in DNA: TGCGCCAGCAGCCAATTTTATAAGCCACTTAATGAAAAACTGTTTTTT. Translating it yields CASSQFYKPLNEKLFF.